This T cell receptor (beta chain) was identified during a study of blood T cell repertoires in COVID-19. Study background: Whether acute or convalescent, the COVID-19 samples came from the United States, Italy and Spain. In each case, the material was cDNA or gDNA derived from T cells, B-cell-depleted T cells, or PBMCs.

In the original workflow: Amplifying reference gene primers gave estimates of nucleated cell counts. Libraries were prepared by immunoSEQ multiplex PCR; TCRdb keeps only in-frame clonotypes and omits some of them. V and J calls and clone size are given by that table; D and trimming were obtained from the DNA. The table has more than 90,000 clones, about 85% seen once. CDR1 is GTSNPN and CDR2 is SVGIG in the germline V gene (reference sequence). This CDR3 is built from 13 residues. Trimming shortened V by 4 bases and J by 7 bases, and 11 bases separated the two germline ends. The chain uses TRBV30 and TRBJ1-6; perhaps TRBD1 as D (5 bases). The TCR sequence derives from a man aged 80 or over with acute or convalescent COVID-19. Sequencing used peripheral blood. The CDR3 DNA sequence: TGTGCCTGGACAGGGATCCCGAATTCACCCCTCCACTTT. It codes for CAWTGIPNSPLHF.